This T cell receptor beta chain was found in a study of blood T cell repertoires in COVID-19. This table comes from immunoSEQ multiplex PCR, and its TCRdb copy is limited to in-frame clones, with some not included. The sample lists about 250,000 clones, approximately 86% occurring once. There are 22 residues in the CDR3. V lost 0 bases and J lost 0; bases outside the gene matches: 14. CDR1 is LGHNA and CDR2 is YSLEER in the germline V gene. The TCR sequence derives from a woman aged 45-65 years who had recovered from COVID-19. This chain uses TRBV4-3 with TRBJ2-1; 13 bases fit TRBD2. The source material was PBMCs or T cells enriched from blood (not recorded which). CDR3 amino acids: CASSQDLPGLAGFSYSYNEQFF. The CDR3 coding sequence is TGCGCCAGCAGCCAAGATCTACCGGGACTAGCGGGATTCTCCTACTCCTACAATGAGCAGTTCTTC.